This TCR beta chain was identified in a study of regulatory T cells in long-lasting Graves disease. iRepertoire HTBI primers and Arm-PCR of CDR3 regions built TCR beta libraries. From the multiplex PCR reads, TCRdb called clonotypes with MiXCR, one entry per CDR3 protein. Of over 200,000 distinct CDR3 sequences listed, 15% to 20% are singletons. CDR3 size: 14 residues. From germline, CDR1 is LNHNV and CDR2 YYDKDF (reference sequence). Trimming removed 5 bases from V and 0 bases from J, with 8 bases in between. Time point specified: newly diagnosed GD, antithyroid drugs for less than 3 months. After RNA was extracted from PBMCs, the TCR library was made from it. This clonotype was detected a few times. This sample was shared with a second study, whose subject was T cells in Graves' hyperthyroidism and ophthalmopathy. That source reports: RT-PCR in the first round (using the HTBI primer set) targeted the TCR CDR3. Ophthalmopathy and stable hyperthyroidism were told apart by a 13 V-J model.

Sequenced here: peripheral blood mononuclear cells (PBMCs), sampled at new diagnosis, from a patient treated with antithyroid drugs. J is TRBJ2-4 and V is TRBV15; no clear D. This clonotype was obtained from a woman younger than 45 with Graves disease. CDR3 loop: CATSSGIAKNIQYF. CDR3 coding DNA: TGTGCCACCAGCTCAGGTATAGCCAAAAACATTCAGTACTTC.